The present TCR beta chain was sequenced within a study of shared clonotypes between healthy human individuals. Study-wide results and caveats: Generation probabilities were higher for clonotypes shared across all four sorted-subset donors than for unshared ones. The authors sampled blood alone, and tissue repertoires likely differ.

The CDR3 length is 17 residues. Germline V gene data show CDR1 as LGHNA and CDR2 as YNFKEQ. V was trimmed by 3 bases and J by 2 bases, leaving 16 bases between them. Authors' methods: ImmunoSEQ supplied junction-only sequences lacking quality scores, so filtering was different. Clones were sequenced by immunoSEQ multiplex PCR, and TCRdb holds only the in-frame ones, with some missing. V and J calls and clone size are given by that table; D and trimming were obtained from the DNA. Of 2 million to 3 million clones in the sample, 93% are singletons; the top ten hold approximately 0.36%. The donors were all Caucasian adults (living in Nashville, Tennessee). To note about this clone: Its antigen is undetermined.

The clonotype originates from a young man in good health. Some clones in this sample may be carry-over from other donors' samples. The chain carries TRBV4-2 and TRBJ1-4, with a tentative D call TRBD1 (6 bases). The sequencing input was naive CD4+ T cells from PBMCs. Subset specified: CD45RA+ positively selected. The CDR3 region has the DNA TGTGCCAGCAGCCAGCCAGAAGGGGGGCCTACTAATGAAAAACTGTTTTTT. Translating it yields CASSQPEGGPTNEKLFF.